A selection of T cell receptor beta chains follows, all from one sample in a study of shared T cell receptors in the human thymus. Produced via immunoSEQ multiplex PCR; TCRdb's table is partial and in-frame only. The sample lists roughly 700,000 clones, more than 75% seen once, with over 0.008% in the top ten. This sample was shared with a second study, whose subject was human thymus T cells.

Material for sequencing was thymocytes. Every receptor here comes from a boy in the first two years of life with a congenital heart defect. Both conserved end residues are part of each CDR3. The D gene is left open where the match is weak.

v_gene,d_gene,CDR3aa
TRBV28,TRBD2,CASSFSGGREPTDTQYF
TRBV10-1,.,CASSDIVGEVSGEQFF
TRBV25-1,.,CASSELSRLVGRDNEQFF
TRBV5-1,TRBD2,CASSLTSGRAYEQYF
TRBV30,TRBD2,CAWSVSGSSSYEQYF
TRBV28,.,CASSLGQTNQPQHF
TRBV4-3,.,CASSQETGQETQYF
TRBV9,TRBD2,CASSAAWAGGPTGELFF
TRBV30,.,CAWSVHRGFFEKLFF
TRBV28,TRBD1,CASSYRGYTEAFF
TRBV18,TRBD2,CASSQSRSGRATADTQYF
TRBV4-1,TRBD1,CASSPPFWTGFAIEIVNTEAFF
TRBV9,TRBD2,CASSVAGGLAGGQDTQYF
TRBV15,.,CATSRDPHTTPYNEQFF
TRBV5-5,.,CASSLAKTGRNEQYF
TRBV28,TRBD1,CASSRQTGGNGNTIYF
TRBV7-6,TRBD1,CASSPGTGKESEKLFF
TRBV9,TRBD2,CASSGPSGRTDTQYF
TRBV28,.,CAIPRGSAGYTF
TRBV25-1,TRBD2,CASSVLTSGTSTDTQYF
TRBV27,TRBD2,CASSSTPSASGSTDTQYF
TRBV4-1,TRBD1,CASSRAGQGPALSGNTIYF
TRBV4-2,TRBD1,CASSQTTGRNGGNQPQHF
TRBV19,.,CASSIVPIQLRPQHF
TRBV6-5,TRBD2,CASRGLAADTQYF
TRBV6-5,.,CASSYGTNEQFF
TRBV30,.,CAWKGASGYNEQFF
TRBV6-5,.,CASRGRSGPYNEQFF
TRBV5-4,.,CASRPPGGGYGYTF
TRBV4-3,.,CASSRYSGGTDTQYF
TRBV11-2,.,CASTPTRGYGYTF
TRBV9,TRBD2,CASSVAGREVHTQYF
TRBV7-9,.,CASSLGAEQSYNEQFF
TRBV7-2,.,CASRGRVTDTQYF
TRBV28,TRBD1,CASSYTPGQGTDTQYF
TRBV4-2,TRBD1,CASSTGDRVSYEQYF
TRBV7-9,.,CASSPQTGSPREQYF
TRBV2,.,CASSARGTEAFF
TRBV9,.,CASSVGAGPGNTIYF
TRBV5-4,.,CASTGITGELFF
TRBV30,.,CAWSPTGYNEQFF
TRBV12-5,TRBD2,CASGLERGLVRNEQFF
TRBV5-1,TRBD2,CASSFSGRGSTDTQYF
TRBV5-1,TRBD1,CASSKGQGWAGGPDTQYF
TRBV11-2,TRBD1,CASSLGQGIGNQPQHF